This T cell receptor (beta chain) was documented in a study of blood T cell repertoires in COVID-19. Study background: Sites in the United States, Italy and Spain provided acute and convalescent COVID-19 samples. From T cells, B-cell-depleted T cells, or PBMCs came the material, which was cDNA or gDNA.

Study processing details: Nucleated cell number was recorded as an estimate derived from reference gene primer amplification. The method was immunoSEQ multiplex PCR; TCRdb's version includes in-frame clones alone and lacks a portion of them. The V and J calls and the clone size are those of that table, but D and trimming were determined from the DNA. The table shows a few hundred thousand clones, with under 85% occurring only once. The clonotype was recovered from a man under 40 who had recovered from COVID-19. The sequenced sample was peripheral blood.

The CDR3 DNA reads as TGTGCCAGCAGTTCCTCAGGGAGTCAGCCCCAGCATTTT. Its protein product is CASSSSGSQPQHF. The rearrangement uses TRBV6-5 and TRBJ1-5; maybe TRBD1 (5 bases). V lost 4 bases and J 6 bases, leaving 10 bases between the germline ends. In germline, CDR1 is MNHEY, CDR2 SVGAGI. There are 13 residues in the CDR3.